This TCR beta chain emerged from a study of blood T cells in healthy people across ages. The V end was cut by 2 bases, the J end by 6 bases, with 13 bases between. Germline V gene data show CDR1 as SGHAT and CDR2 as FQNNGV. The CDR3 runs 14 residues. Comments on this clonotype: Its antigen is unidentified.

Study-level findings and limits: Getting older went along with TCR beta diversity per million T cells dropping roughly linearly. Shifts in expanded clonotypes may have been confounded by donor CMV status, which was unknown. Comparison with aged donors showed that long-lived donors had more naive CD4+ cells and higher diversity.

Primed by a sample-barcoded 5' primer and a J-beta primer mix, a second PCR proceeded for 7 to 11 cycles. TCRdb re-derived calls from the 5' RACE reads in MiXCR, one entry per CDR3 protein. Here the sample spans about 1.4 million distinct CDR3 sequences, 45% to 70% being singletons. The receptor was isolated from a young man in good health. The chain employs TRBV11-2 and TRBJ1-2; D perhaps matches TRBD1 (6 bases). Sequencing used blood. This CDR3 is CASSLRRGDNGYTF. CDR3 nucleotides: TGTGCCAGCAGCTTACGGCGCGGGGACAATGGCTACACCTTC.